This T cell receptor (beta chain) was sequenced during a study of T cell repertoires in cytomegalovirus infection. Across the study: From public TCR beta signatures came an indication of both CMV infection and matching HLA type.

Per germline, CDR1 DFQATT and CDR2 SNEGSKA (reference sequence). This CDR3 is 14 amino acids long. Study results and caveats: Carriage of CMV together with the relevant HLA was identifiable through cumulative public TCR beta family frequency. Clonotypes of TCR beta that were HLA-C-restricted and CMV-specific dominated the ex vivo response.

A remark on this clonotype: Its matching antigen is unknown.

TCRdb itself ran the reads through MiXCR, one entry per CDR3 protein. The data hold some 7,600 distinct CDR3 sequences, with around 54% observed a single time. The gene calls are TRBV20-1 and TRBJ2-1; tentatively, D is TRBD2 (5 bases). The sequenced sample consisted of PBMCs, sequenced either directly or after in vitro stimulation (not recorded which). The origin of this receptor is a human donor in good health (CMV status not recorded). Some clones in this sample may be carry-over from other donors' samples. CDR3 loop: CISTRGPSYNEQFF. CDR3 nucleotide sequence: TGCATTTCTACCCGCGGGCCCTCCTACAATGAGCAGTTCTTC.